This T cell receptor (beta chain) was sequenced for a study of identical twins. On this clonotype: The antigen remains unidentified.

Study-level findings and limits: Fewer insertions marked abundant cord blood beta clonotypes; young adult naive trended weakly, memory not at all.

Using its own MiXCR run on the 5' RACE reads, TCRdb lists one record per CDR3 protein. This sample has 600,000 to 800,000 distinct CDR3 sequences, with around 21% found just once. The CDR3 has 15 residues. The junction had 4 bases not matched to a gene; V was cut back by 4 bases and J by 4 bases. The germline V gene has CDR1 MGHDK and CDR2 SYGVNS. The same specimen was also included in a second study, on T cells expressing NK-cell markers. This second report adds: Sorted CD3+CD56+NKG2C+, CD3+CD56+NKG2C- and CD3+CD56-NKG2C+ T-cell subsets were beta-chain profiled.

The TCR sequence derives from a woman aged 18-29 years in good health. This sequence joins TRBV25-1 and TRBJ2-1; 10 nucleotides align to TRBD2. The sample consisted of PBMCs. The CDR3 sequence is CASSVRLAGYNEQFF. The CDR3 DNA reads TGTGCCAGCAGTGTAAGACTAGCGGGTTACAATGAGCAGTTCTTC.